These 19 T cell receptor beta chains were all obtained from the same sample, sequenced in a study of patients and donors after allogeneic stem cell transplantation (dated by TCRdb to 2018 to 2021). The library was prepared using RT-PCR. The instrument was a NextSeq 550. The public reads were run again by TCRdb, first through fastp at Q25 and then through MiXCR, and only productive beta chains were kept. CDR3 protein sequences are deduplicated, and each keeps its most common genes and DNA. Recorded for this sample are 100,000 to 130,000 distinct CDR3 sequences; approximately 40% of them occurred a single time. Approximately 30% of the sample is held by the ten biggest clonotypes. The sequenced sample consisted of blood, either unsorted or a sorted T cell fraction (not recorded which). Every receptor here comes from a human donor who was either an allogeneic HSCT recipient or a stem cell or donor lymphocyte infusion donor (not recorded which). It is not recorded whose cells these are; they may come from a transplant donor.

The chain recombines TRBV6-5 with TRBJ2-7; the match to TRBD1 covers 7 bases. The CDR3 has 13 amino acids. Germline V gene data show CDR1 as MNHEY and CDR2 as SVGAGI. V lost 6 bases and J lost 2; bases outside the gene matches: 4. Here the CDR3 DNA reads TGTGCCAGCAGCAGGGGGAACCCCTACGAGCAGTACTTC. It yields the protein CASSRGNPYEQYF.

This clonotype was observed a few times. V and J are TRBV7-6 and TRBJ2-1; TRBD1 agrees at 8 bases. Trimming cost V 1 base and J 8 bases; bases outside gene matches: 4. The CDR3 extends over 14 amino acids. The germline V gene encodes CDR1 SGHVS and CDR2 FNYEAQ. This chain's CDR3 is CASSLGTGRDEQFF. DNA of the CDR3: TGTGCCAGCAGCTTAGGGACAGGGCGAGATGAGCAGTTCTTC.

V is TRBV6-2 or TRBV6-3 and J is TRBJ2-1, with 10 bases aligning to TRBD2. V lost 6 bases, J lost 7 bases, and 9 bases stayed unmatched. Looked up from germline, CDR1 is MNHEY and CDR2 is SVGEGT. CDR3 length: 15 residues. The CDR3 DNA sequence: TGTGCCAGCAGCCTGAACAGCGGGAGGGTTAATGAGCAGTTCTTC. It encodes CASSLNSGRVNEQFF.

This clonotype showed up just once. V and J are TRBV12-3 or TRBV12-4 and TRBJ2-7; 8 nucleotides agree with TRBD2. V lost 6 bases, J lost 0 bases, and 7 bases stayed unmatched. This CDR3 spans 15 amino acids. CDR3 nucleotide sequence: TGTGCCAGCAGGTATAGACTAGCGAGCTCCTACGAGCAGTACTTC. It yields the protein CASRYRLASSYEQYF.

This clonotype was counted between two and nine times. The chain has TRBV12-3 or TRBV12-4 and TRBJ2-1; a possible D gene is TRBD1 (5 bases). Trimming cost V 8 bases and J 1 base, with 15 bases left between them. The CDR3 runs to 15 residues. CDR3 sequence reads: CASRKGALSYNEQFF. The CDR3, as DNA: TGTGCCAGCCGTAAAGGGGCCTTGTCCTACAATGAGCAGTTCTTC.

A few counts support this clonotype. The chain uses TRBV6-5 and TRBJ1-1, with D hard to call. The CDR3 runs to 14 residues. Trimming stripped 2 bases from V and 0 bases from J, with 7 bases between. The germline CDR1 and CDR2 sequences are MNHEY and SVGAGI. The CDR3 bases are TGTGCCAGCAGTTACGGGCAATTGAACACTGAAGCTTTCTTT. It encodes CASSYGQLNTEAFF.

V and J are TRBV5-6 and TRBJ2-7; D is uncertain. This CDR3 contains 12 residues. V lost 1 base to trimming and J lost 3 bases, with 5 bases between them. CDR1 and CDR2 (germline): SGHDT, YYEEEE. DNA for the CDR3: TGTGCCAGCAGCTTGAAGAGCTACGAGCAGTACTTC. Protein: CASSLKSYEQYF.

The chain uses TRBV12-3 or TRBV12-4 and TRBJ1-5; no definite D call. Deletions cut 7 bases from V and 4 bases from J, with 17 bases between. This CDR3 region has 15 residues. The CDR3 DNA follows: TGTGCCAGCACCATACGGGGAAGGCGAAATCAGCCCCAGCATTTT. Protein product: CASTIRGRRNQPQHF.

This rearrangement joins TRBV5-1 to TRBJ2-3; D may be TRBD1 or TRBD2 (6 bases each). CDR1 is SGHRS, CDR2 YFSETQ, per germline. This CDR3 is 14 amino acids long. Trimming shortened V by 0 bases and J by 4 bases, and 9 bases separated the two germline ends. CDR3 protein: CASSLEGGPDTQYF. CDR3 bases: TGCGCCAGCAGCTTGGAGGGGGGCCCAGATACGCAGTATTTT.

This clonotype appeared a few times. This chain links TRBV2 with TRBJ2-7; 7 bases match TRBD2. There are 17 residues in the CDR3. Losses at the gene ends were 3 bases for V and 5 bases for J; bases not matched to a gene: 16. The germline V gene has CDR1 SNHLY and CDR2 FYNNEI. In nucleotides, the CDR3 is TGTGCCAGCAGTGACCTGTTACTAGCGCGGAGGAGAGACGAGCAGTACTTC. Its protein product is CASSDLLLARRRDEQYF.

This clonotype was detected only a few times. V is TRBV7-9 and J is TRBJ2-5; 9 bases are shared with TRBD1. The CDR3 is 14 amino acids. The ends lost 4 bases at V and 5 bases at J; junction bases unmatched: 5. The V gene's germline CDR1 is SEHNR and CDR2 FQNEAQ (reference sequence). CDR3 nucleotide sequence: TGTGCCAGCAGCTATGGACAGGGGCCGGAGACCCAGTACTTC. Translating gives CASSYGQGPETQYF.

V gene TRBV6-5 combines with J gene TRBJ2-3, with 7 bases lining up with TRBD2. Germline-derived CDR1 and CDR2 are MNHEY and SVGAGI. The CDR3 sequence is 15 residues long. V trimming: 0 bases; J trimming: 1 base; junction bases outside the gene matches: 1. CDR3 sequence: CASSYSRGGTDTQYF. Here the CDR3 DNA reads TGTGCCAGCAGTTACTCTCGGGGGGGCACAGATACGCAGTATTTT.

This clonotype showed up just a few times. The rearrangement joins TRBV20-1 to TRBJ1-3; a possible D gene is TRBD1 (6 bases). This CDR3 has 16 residues. V lost 0 bases to trimming and J lost 4 bases, with 16 bases between them. Germline V gene lookup returns CDR1 DFQATT and CDR2 SNEGSKA (reference sequence). For the CDR3, the DNA is TGCAGTGCTAGAGATCAGCGGGGGCTAAGCGGAAACACCATATATTTT. Residues: CSARDQRGLSGNTIYF.

This chain connects TRBV6-5 to TRBJ2-7; 7 bases fit TRBD1. From germline, CDR1 is MNHEY and CDR2 SVGAGI. V lost 2 bases to trimming and J lost 0 bases; unmatched junction nucleotides: 4. The CDR3 extends over 15 amino acids. The CDR3 spells CASSYQHRGSYEQYF. The CDR3 DNA reads as TGTGCCAGCAGTTACCAGCACAGGGGCTCCTACGAGCAGTACTTC.

This sequence joins TRBV24-1 and TRBJ1-2; D is undetermined. V lost 3 bases and J lost 7, with 8 bases in between. Germline CDR1 and CDR2: KGHDR and SFDVKD. The CDR3 loop spans 12 amino acids. In DNA, the CDR3 is TGTGCCACCAGTGATCCGCTTGGTGGCTACACCTTC. This translates into CATSDPLGGYTF.

The rearrangement uses TRBV2 and TRBJ2-7; TRBD1 might be the D (6 bases). CDR3 length: 14 amino acids. Germline values: CDR1 SNHLY, CDR2 FYNNEI. Trimming took 6 bases from V and 3 from J, leaving 15 bases between them. Here the CDR3 DNA reads TGTGCCAGCAGAACACAGGGATCCAACTACGAGCAGTACTTC. This sequence encodes CASRTQGSNYEQYF.

The gene calls are TRBV15 and TRBJ1-2; D remains ambiguous. Trimming pared 5 bases from V and 6 bases from J, leaving 25 bases between. CDR3 size: 17 residues. CDR1 LNHNV and CDR2 YYDKDF come from the germline V gene (reference sequence). CDR3 residues: CATSLEGSRHRRDGYTF. CDR3 bases: TGTGCCACCAGCCTAGAGGGTAGTCGACATCGCCGAGATGGCTACACCTTC.

This clonotype appeared a single time. The rearrangement uses TRBV27 and TRBJ2-2; D might be TRBD2 (5 bases). Germline V CDR1 and CDR2: MNHEY, SMNVEV (reference sequence). With 5 bases removed from V and 6 bases from J, the gap between germline ends came to 16 bases. The CDR3 spans 15 residues. This CDR3 is CASSPLGRVAGELFF. For the CDR3, the DNA is TGTGCCAGCAGTCCCCTGGGGAGAGTGGCCGGGGAGCTGTTTTTT.

V and J are TRBV9 and TRBJ1-5; D perhaps matches TRBD1 (5 bases). The V gene lost 4 bases and the J gene lost 0 bases, with 11 bases spanning the gap. The CDR3 covers 15 residues. The V gene's germline CDR1 is SGDLS and CDR2 YYNGEE. As DNA, the CDR3 is TGTGCCAGCAGCCAAACAGGATATAGCAATCAGCCCCAGCATTTT. Protein sequence: CASSQTGYSNQPQHF.